Following are 30 T cell receptor beta chains from one sample sequenced in a study of beta chain features in type 1 diabetes. The whole isolated RNA underwent reverse transcription, so sequencing captured expressed TCRB transcripts. The method was immunoSEQ multiplex PCR; TCRdb's version includes in-frame clones alone and lacks a portion of them. The repertoire includes 250,000 to 350,000 clones, around 15% of them detected once, and more than 6.5% sits in the top ten. Material for sequencing was central memory CD4+ T cells from blood. The source is a young man in good health.

The V and J genes are TRBV6-5 and TRBJ1-4, with D unresolved. CDR1 and CDR2 from the germline V gene are MNHEY and SVGAGI. Trimming stripped 2 bases from V and 5 bases from J, with 6 bases between. The CDR3 is 13 amino acids. CDR3 region: CASSYDTNEKLFF. DNA of the CDR3: TGTGCCAGCAGTTACGACACAAATGAAAAACTGTTTTTT.

The chain joins TRBV6-5 to TRBJ2-7; D is possibly TRBD2 (6 bases). Trimming removed 8 bases from V and 2 bases from J, with 16 bases in between. CDR3 length: 14 residues. In germline, CDR1 is MNHEY, CDR2 SVGAGI. CDR3 amino acids: CASARSAGTYEQYV. The CDR3 DNA is TGTGCCAGCGCGCGTTCGGCGGGAACCTACGAGCAGTACGTC.

This clone was seen at least ten times. The rearrangement links TRBV4-3 to TRBJ1-5; D not certain. The V end lost 0 bases, the J end lost 9 bases, and 9 bases lay between the germline ends. CDR1 and CDR2 (germline): LGHNA, YSLEER. This CDR3 has 13 amino acids. Here the CDR3 reads CASSQDRTGPQHF. The CDR3 nucleotides are TGCGCCAGCAGCCAAGATAGGACTGGGCCCCAGCATTTT.

This clone came up a few times. The chain is built from TRBV18 and TRBJ1-1; the D gene is possibly TRBD1 (5 bases). The CDR3 contains 16 residues. Deletions cut 3 bases from V and 3 bases from J, with 17 bases between. Germline V CDR1 and CDR2: KGHSH, LQKENI. The CDR3 here is CASSPSIGVRDTEAFF. The CDR3 DNA sequence: TGTGCCAGCTCACCTTCTATAGGGGTGCGGGACACTGAAGCTTTCTTT.

The chain carries TRBV7-8 and TRBJ1-2; D is possibly TRBD1 (6 bases). Germline V gene lookup returns CDR1 SGHVS and CDR2 FQNEAQ. CDR3 size: 14 residues. Deletions cut 7 bases from V and 4 bases from J, with 16 bases between. The CDR3 protein is CASIPIQGTYGYTF. DNA for the CDR3: TGTGCCAGCATCCCTATCCAGGGGACCTATGGCTACACCTTC.

The sample holds a few counts of this clone. The rearrangement joins TRBV19 to TRBJ2-5; weak D call: TRBD1 (6 bases). The V end lost 6 bases, the J end lost 5 bases, and 10 bases lay between the germline ends. The germline gives CDR1 LNHDA, CDR2 SQIVND (reference sequence). The CDR3 extends over 12 amino acids. The CDR3 here is CASSEGEETQYF. CDR3 in DNA: TGTGCCAGTAGCGAGGGGGAGGAGACCCAGTACTTC.

This sequence joins TRBV15 and TRBJ2-1; D possibly corresponds to TRBD1 (6 bases). Deletions cut 1 base from V and 9 bases from J, with 22 bases between. Germline V CDR1 and CDR2: LNHNV, YYDKDF (reference sequence). This CDR3 has 17 residues. The CDR3 protein is CATSRASSLSGEGEQFF. The CDR3 DNA reads as TGTGCCACCAGCAGAGCTTCATCTCTCTCAGGGGAAGGTGAGCAGTTCTTC.

The gene calls are TRBV7-7 and TRBJ2-7; 7 nucleotides line up with TRBD2. CDR3 size: 13 residues. The J segment lost 6 bases and the V segment lost 5 bases, leaving 7 bases of the junction unmatched. The germline V gene encodes CDR1 SSHAT and CDR2 FNYEAQ (reference sequence). CDR3 nucleotides: TGTGCCAGCAGCACCCCCCCGGGGGGCGAGCAGTACTTC. Translation gives CASSTPPGGEQYF. Using reference TRBV7-7 and TRBJ2-7 for the parts outside the CDR3, the full variable domain is GAGVSQSPRYKVTKRGQDVTLRCDPISSHATLYWYQQALGQGPEFLTYFNYEAQPDKSGLPSDRFSAERPEGSISTLTIQRTEQRDSAMYRCASSTPPGGEQYFGPGTRLTVT.

This clone has ten or more counts. The chain recombines TRBV7-9 with TRBJ1-5; D is unresolved. CDR3 length: 12 residues. Germline V CDR1 and CDR2: SEHNR, FQNEAQ (reference sequence). Trimming took 5 bases from V and 2 from J, leaving 4 bases between them. The CDR3 here is CASSEGNQPQHF. The CDR3 DNA sequence: TGTGCCAGCAGCGAGGGCAATCAGCCCCAGCATTTT.

This clone has just a few counts. The chain links TRBV29-1 to TRBJ2-3; TRBD2 agrees at 12 bases. CDR3 length: 16 amino acids. Per germline, CDR1 SQVTM and CDR2 ANQGSEA. The trim removed 3 bases at V and 3 bases at J, leaving 7 bases unmatched. The CDR3 is CSVDGLLAGGTDTQYF. For the CDR3, the DNA is TGCAGCGTTGATGGGTTACTAGCGGGGGGAACAGATACGCAGTATTTT.

This clone was detected only a few times. CDR3 sequence reads: CASRLPTGTVENIQYF. The CDR3 bases are TGTGCAAGTCGCCTACCGACAGGGACCGTCGAAAACATTCAGTACTTC. This sequence joins TRBV12-2 and TRBJ2-4; the table's D call TRBD1 went unverified against the DNA. TRBV12-2 is marked as a pseudogene. The length of the CDR3 is 16 residues.

This clone was seen a handful of times. The chain uses TRBV11-2 and TRBJ1-1; no clear D. Trimming removed 0 bases at V and 7 bases at J, with 9 bases between. The CDR3 has 13 residues. Germline-derived CDR1 and CDR2 are SGHAT and FQNNGV. The CDR3 bases are TGTGCCAGCAGCTTAGATTGGGAAAGTGAAGCTTTCTTT. Amino acids: CASSLDWESEAFF.

This clone was detected only a few times. The chain carries TRBV7-8 and TRBJ1-2; D unclear. From germline, CDR1 is SGHVS and CDR2 FQNEAQ. V was trimmed by 5 bases and J by 1 base, leaving 17 bases between them. The CDR3 spans 16 residues. CDR3 DNA sequence: TGTGCCAGCAGCCCATACCGGATCAGCGGTAACTATGGCTACACCTTC. This codes for CASSPYRISGNYGYTF. The complete variable domain, with remaining parts taken from reference TRBV7-8 and TRBJ1-2, reads GAGVSQSPRYKVAKRGQDVALRCDPISGHVSLFWYQQALGQGPEFLTYFQNEAQLDKSGLPSDRFFAERPEGSVSTLKIQRTQQEDSAVYLCASSPYRISGNYGYTFGSGTRLTVV.

This clone has more than one count but fewer than ten. In nucleotides, the CDR3 is TGTGCCAGCAGCGTGGGGGGTCATTGGGAGACCCAGTACTTC. It codes for CASSVGGHWETQYF. The chain links TRBV9 to TRBJ2-5; D is perhaps TRBD2 (6 bases). The CDR3 totals 14 residues. Germline V gives CDR1 SGDLS, CDR2 YYNGEE. V lost 2 bases and J 5 bases, leaving 13 bases between the germline ends. Filled out from reference TRBV9 and TRBJ2-5, the complete variable domain reads DSGVTQTPKHLITATGQRVTLRCSPRSGDLSVYWYQQSLDQGLQFLIQYYNGEERAKGNILERFSAQQFPDLHSELNLSSLELGDSALYFCASSVGGHWETQYFGPGTRLLVL.

This clone was recorded a few times. In the same sample, other DNA sequences code for this CDR3. The chain recombines TRBV27 with TRBJ1-1; TRBD1 is a possible D gene (6 bases). The V end was cut by 3 bases, the J end by 1 base, with 9 bases between. Looked up from germline, CDR1 is MNHEY and CDR2 is SMNVEV (reference sequence). The CDR3 runs to 14 residues. The CDR3 DNA reads TGTGCCAGCAGTTTCGGGACATCGAACACTGAAGCTTTCTTT. Translation: CASSFGTSNTEAFF.

This clone showed up many times. The rearrangement joins TRBV4-1 to TRBJ1-4, with TRBD1 as a possible D gene (5 bases). Germline V lookup: CDR1 MGHRA, CDR2 YSYEKL. Trimming stripped 0 bases from V and 7 bases from J, with 15 bases between. The CDR3 length is 16 residues. This chain's CDR3 is CASSQEMRGGREKLFF. The CDR3 region has the DNA TGCGCCAGCAGCCAAGAGATGAGGGGAGGTCGTGAAAAACTGTTTTTT.

This clone has only a few counts. The J gene is TRBJ2-1, the V gene TRBV14, with 10 nucleotides matching TRBD2. With 4 bases clipped from V and 4 bases from J, the junction kept 10 bases outside the gene matches. The CDR3 covers 17 residues. The V gene's germline CDR1 is SGHDN and CDR2 FVKESK. This CDR3 is CASSPWKTSGSYNEQFF. The CDR3, as DNA: TGTGCCAGCAGCCCATGGAAGACTAGCGGGTCATACAATGAGCAGTTCTTC.

This clone was seen a few times. V and J are TRBV7-2 and TRBJ2-6; tentatively, D is TRBD2 (5 bases). Germline V gene data show CDR1 as SGHTA and CDR2 as FQGNSA. V was pared by 5 bases and J by 1 base, with 15 bases between. This CDR3 is 17 amino acids long. In DNA, the CDR3 is TGTGCCAGCAGCCCTCGGGATTGGAGGTCTGGGGCCAACGTCCTGACTTTC. It codes for CASSPRDWRSGANVLTF.

This clone has only a few counts. The gene calls are TRBV7-9 and TRBJ2-5; 11 bases align to TRBD1. The CDR3 sequence is 14 residues long. Germline CDR1 is SEHNR and CDR2 is FQNEAQ (reference sequence). Trimming took 5 bases from V and 5 from J; bases not matched to a gene: 4. This chain's CDR3 is CASSQGQGEETQYF. The CDR3 DNA reads as TGTGCCAGCAGCCAGGGACAGGGGGAGGAGACCCAGTACTTC.

On this clone: One end of the junction varies from germline; a read error may be responsible. The V call is TRBV10-3, the J call TRBJ2-2; 9 nucleotides align to TRBD1. This CDR3 comprises 16 residues. CDR1 is ENHRY and CDR2 is SYGVKD in the germline V gene. CDR3 in DNA: TGTGCCAGCAGTTACGGGGGACAGGGTGGCGCCGGGGAGCTGTTTTTT. Its translation is CASSYGGQGGAGELFF.

This clone was observed a few times. The chain couples TRBV5-1 to TRBJ1-5; no firm D call. The CDR3 consists of 14 residues. Germline V gives CDR1 SGHRS, CDR2 YFSETQ. Trimming pared 5 bases from V and 5 bases from J, leaving 14 bases between. The CDR3, as DNA: TGCGCCAGCAGGTCGTCCGCTGGGTATCAGCCCCAGCATTTT. Translation gives CASRSSAGYQPQHF.

This clone was seen a handful of times. The V gene is TRBV7-2, the J gene TRBJ1-3; no clear D gene. The CDR3 has 12 residues. Deletions cut 5 bases from V and 3 bases from J, with 5 bases between. The germline V gene has CDR1 SGHTA and CDR2 FQGNSA. The CDR3 spells CASSQGGNTIYF. In DNA form, the CDR3 reads TGTGCCAGCAGCCAAGGTGGAAACACCATATATTTT.

This clone has more than one count but fewer than ten. The CDR3 DNA reads as TGTGCCAGTAGTATCGAACGGAGCTACGAGCAGTACTTC. Translating gives CASSIERSYEQYF. The chain carries TRBV19 and TRBJ2-7; D is unclear. The CDR3 is 13 amino acids. Germline V lookup: CDR1 LNHDA, CDR2 SQIVND (reference sequence). The ends were cut back, 3 bases at V and 3 bases at J, with 9 bases in the middle. The full variable domain, with the rest looked up from reference TRBV19 and TRBJ2-7, is DGGITQSPKYLFRKEGQNVTLSCEQNLNHDAMYWYRQDPGQGLRLIYYSQIVNDFQKGDIAEGYSVSREKKESFPLTVTSAQKNPTAFYLCASSIERSYEQYFGPGTRLTVT.

The chain employs TRBV10-2 and TRBJ2-3; 8 nucleotides match TRBD1. The ends lost 6 bases at V and 2 bases at J; junction bases unmatched: 10. The CDR3 length is 16 residues. The germline V gene has CDR1 WSHSY and CDR2 SAAADI. This chain's CDR3 is CASRNLRQGYTDTQYF. CDR3 bases: TGCGCCAGCAGGAATTTGAGACAGGGGTACACAGATACGCAGTATTTT.

The V gene is TRBV4-2, the J gene TRBJ1-2, with a weak D call TRBD1 (6 bases). Germline V lookup: CDR1 LGHNA, CDR2 YNFKEQ. V lost 6 bases, J lost 4 bases, and 12 bases lay in between. This CDR3 region has 13 residues. The chain's CDR3 is CASRLGGGYGYTF. CDR3 DNA: TGTGCCAGCAGACTAGGAGGGGGCTATGGCTACACCTTC.

This chain uses TRBV7-9 with TRBJ2-3; 7 positions agree with TRBD2. The length of the CDR3 is 16 residues. Trimming removed 1 base from V and 2 bases from J; junction bases left unmatched: 6. The germline V gene has CDR1 SEHNR and CDR2 FQNEAQ (reference sequence). DNA of the CDR3: TGTGCCAGCAGCTTAGACGCTAGCGGTACCACAGATACGCAGTATTTT. Encoded protein: CASSLDASGTTDTQYF.

The chain carries TRBV7-9 and TRBJ2-3; no clear D gene. The CDR3 totals 15 residues. V lost 2 bases, J lost 0 bases, and 9 bases lay in between. CDR1 is SEHNR and CDR2 is FQNEAQ in the germline V gene (reference sequence). CDR3 sequence: CASSLYGLSTDTQYF. CDR3 DNA sequence: TGTGCCAGCAGCTTATACGGGCTCAGCACAGATACGCAGTATTTT.

There are a few counts of this clone. The rearrangement uses TRBV19 and TRBJ1-6, with TRBD1 matching over 9 bases. Germline lookup yields CDR1 LNHDA and CDR2 SQIVND (reference sequence). With 4 bases clipped from V and 10 bases from J, the junction kept 11 bases outside the gene matches. This CDR3 comprises 16 residues. DNA for the CDR3: TGTGCCAGTAGTACAGGCCGGAGGGACAGGGCGTCACCCCTCCACTTT. It codes for CASSTGRRDRASPLHF.

This clone showed up just a few times. The V and J genes are TRBV7-7 and TRBJ1-3; D is unclear. V lost 5 bases and J 2 bases, leaving 16 bases between the germline ends. Germline V gene lookup returns CDR1 SSHAT and CDR2 FNYEAQ (reference sequence). There are 16 residues in the CDR3. In nucleotides, the CDR3 is TGTGCCAGCAGCCCATTGACGGATCAGACTGGAAACACCATATATTTT. This sequence encodes CASSPLTDQTGNTIYF.

For this clone: It may be a read error: a sequence one base away is much more abundant. This chain connects TRBV11-3 to TRBJ2-5; a possible D gene is TRBD1 (6 bases). The CDR3 consists of 13 residues. Trimming stripped 5 bases from V and 0 bases from J, with 7 bases between. Germline values: CDR1 SGHNT, CDR2 YENEEA. The CDR3 protein is CASSRDNQETQYF. Here the CDR3 DNA reads TGTGCCAGCAGCCGGGACAACCAAGAGACCCAGTACTTC.